This T cell receptor (beta chain) was recovered during a study of PD-L1 blockade in urothelial cancer. Profiling relied on immunoSEQ multiplex PCR, and the TCRdb table lists in-frame clones only, not all of them. The data contain fewer than 45,000 clones, roughly 84% of them singletons. Germline assignment: CDR1 SGHVS and CDR2 FQNEAQ. V was trimmed by 5 bases and J by 2 bases, leaving 9 bases between them. This CDR3 comprises 13 residues. The time point was: pretreatment peripheral blood. The chain links TRBV7-8 to TRBJ1-2; D gene unclear. This material consisted of PBMCs, taken around atezolizumab (anti-PD-L1) treatment. This sequence was found in a donor aged 40 or older with urothelial cancer. In DNA form, the CDR3 reads TGTGCCAGCAGCCACGGGGAAAACTATGGCTACACCTTC. Translation: CASSHGENYGYTF.